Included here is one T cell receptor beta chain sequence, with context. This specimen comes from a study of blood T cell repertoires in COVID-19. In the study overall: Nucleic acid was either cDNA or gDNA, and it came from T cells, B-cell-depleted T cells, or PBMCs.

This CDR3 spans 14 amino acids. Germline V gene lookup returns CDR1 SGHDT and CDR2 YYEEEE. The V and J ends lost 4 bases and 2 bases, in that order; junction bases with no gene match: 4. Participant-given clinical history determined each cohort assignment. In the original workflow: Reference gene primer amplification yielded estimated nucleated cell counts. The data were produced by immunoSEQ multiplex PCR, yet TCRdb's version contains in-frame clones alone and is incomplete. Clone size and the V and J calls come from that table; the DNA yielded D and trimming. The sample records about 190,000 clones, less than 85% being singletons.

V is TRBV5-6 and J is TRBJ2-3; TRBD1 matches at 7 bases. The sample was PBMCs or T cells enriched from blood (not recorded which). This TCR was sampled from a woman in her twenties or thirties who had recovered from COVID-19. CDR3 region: CASSTGTATDTQYF. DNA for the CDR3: TGTGCCAGCAGCACGGGGACAGCCACAGATACGCAGTATTTT.